This entry concerns a single T cell receptor (beta chain). Its recognized antigen is unknown. Base-call qualities are not available, and no considerably larger clone is one nucleotide away. The donors were healthy, HIV-negative adults with no recently reported acute infections or vaccinations. Only Caucasian adults living in Nashville, Tennessee, USA were represented among the donors. Magnetic negative selection was used to enrich CD4+ T cells, after which naive cells were positively selected on CD45RA and the negative fraction became the memory subset. Blood was collected by leukapheresis, and PBMCs were isolated by Ficoll-Histopaque density gradient centrifugation and then cryopreserved in liquid nitrogen vapor phase. Analytical flow cytometry was used to check the purity and quantity of every magnetically sorted T cell population. Genomic DNA was isolated from each sorted fraction and quantified by UV absorbance on a Nanodrop 2000c.

According to the germline V gene, CDR1 reads SGHTA and CDR2 reads FQGNSA. The CDR3 covers 11 residues, taking in both the cysteine and the phenylalanine. Of all the DNA, just the CDR3 is kept, 33 bases in frame from base 1. V and J lose 5 bases and 8 bases, and a span of 9 bases separates them. Using the deep immunoSEQ assay, TCR CDR3 regions were amplified from genomic DNA by multiplex PCR. Genomic DNA extracted from each cell subset was distributed evenly over all wells of several immunoSEQ 96-well plates, and each plate served as one replicate. For sorted subsets, each replicate PCR was loaded with roughly 200 ng genomic DNA, equivalent to approximately 27,000 T cell genomes. Purified libraries were measured with a Qubit 3.0 fluorometer, size-checked on a Bioanalyzer 2100, and measured again with the KAPA Library Quantification kit. Every immunoSEQ 96-well plate was sequenced on a separate single-read 150-cycle Illumina NextSeq 550 flow cell. In the original analysis: Because the immunoSEQ output held only junctional sequences and lacked quality scores, the filtering could not match the filtering applied to full-length reads. To assign V/J genes and CDR3, sequences were annotated using PyIR, a Python wrapper for IgBLAST v1.9, with IMGT germline references. Any read was removed if the V/J assignment was weak (E-value above 1e-6), the CDR3 was missing, or the read contained stop codons, out-of-frame junctions, or ambiguous translated residues. V3J clonotypes were defined by identical inferred V gene, J gene, and CDR3 amino acid sequence. Percentage overlap between repertoires was calculated by dividing the number of shared unique clonotypes by the size of the smaller repertoire. Richness of each repertoire was evaluated using RTK rarefaction, the Chao1 estimator, and Recon v2.1 estimates of unobserved clonotypes. For all TCRbeta clonotypes obtained by the gDNA method from a few donors, generation probabilities were computed with OLGA. The source is immuneACCESS, and TCRdb retained only in-frame sequences with V and J called. Part of the clones is not carried over; for the studies checked, unresolved V genes explain less than half of this, and the remainder is unexplained. V and J calls plus clone size are reproduced from that table; the DNA served to infer D and trimming. The table for this sample lists under 1,100,000 clones; approximately 80% of them were counted only once. The ten largest clones represent more than 0.55% of the sample.

This sample was included in a study of shared clonotypes between healthy human individuals (TCRdb year 2020). Looking at the study overall: A couple of women and three men aged 18 to 49 years were included in the cohort. The study deeply sequenced blood TCR repertoires of about 5 healthy adults to estimate repertoire size and the extent of clonotype sharing between individuals. To increase sequencing depth and limit assay-specific biases, TCR repertoire library preparation and sequencing were carried out by different laboratories using diverse techniques. Per donor, three plates each were used for CD4 naive and CD4 memory, two for CD8 naive, and one for CD8 memory. Between about 0.8 and 9 billion PBMCs per donor were obtained by leukapheresis.

Overall study outcomes, separate from this receptor: Estimated clonotype richness was generally larger for naive than for memory subsets. Even with the large sequencing depth, rarefaction of the sorted-subset datasets indicated that sequencing was incomplete. Only blood was sampled, and tissue TCR repertoires likely differ from those in blood. Based on pairwise subsampling, the degree of clonotype sharing among donors was expected to be affected by sequencing depth. Sharing across a few donors was observed for 4.5% to 6.5% of naive CD4, over 3% of naive CD8, 2.3% of memory CD4, and about 0.39% of memory CD8 clonotypes. Because the study included only a small number of donors, the genetic and exposure-history diversity represented was limited. Compared with non-shared clonotypes, clonotypes shared by all four sorted-subset donors had higher generation probabilities.

In this chain, TRBV7-2 is recombined with TRBJ1-2; the D gene cannot be named for sure. Source material: memory CD4+ T cells from PBMCs. Per the publication, the cell subset or site label means: CD45RA-negative fraction. This receptor was identified in a man aged 18 to 30 in good health. Some clones in this sample may be carry-over from other donors' samples. The DNA sequence is given as TGTGCCAGCAGCCTGTATGGCGGCTACACCTTC. Translated, this is CASSLYGGYTF.